The 31 T cell receptor beta chains below come from one sample, sequenced in a study of blood T cell repertoires in COVID-19. Clones were read by immunoSEQ multiplex PCR, and TCRdb kept only the in-frame ones, dropping some. Altogether about 120,000 clones are present, 75% to 85% being singletons, with the ten largest covering approximately 7.9%. The sequencing sample was made of peripheral blood. These receptors were collected from a man aged 65 to 85 with acute or convalescent COVID-19.

The genes are TRBV6-5 and TRBJ2-6; D ambiguous. Germline CDR1 is MNHEY and CDR2 is SVGAGI. The CDR3 is 13 residues long. The V and J ends lost 6 bases and 1 base respectively, with 4 bases between them. CDR3 loop: CASRLSGANVLTF. In DNA, the CDR3 is TGTGCCAGCAGACTGTCTGGGGCCAACGTCCTGACTTTC.

The rearrangement links TRBV12-3 or TRBV12-4 to TRBJ1-2; D is ambiguous. This CDR3 contains 13 residues. Trimming cost V 1 base and J 1 base, with 4 bases left between them. The DNA of the CDR3 is TGTGCCAGCAGTTTAGAACTTAACTATGGCTACACCTTC. Translation: CASSLELNYGYTF.

The rearrangement links TRBV15 to TRBJ1-3; 8 bases match TRBD1. J was trimmed by 4 bases and V by 1 base; bases with no gene match: 9. CDR1 and CDR2 from the germline V gene are LNHNV and YYDKDF (reference sequence). The CDR3 contains 17 residues. The CDR3 here is CATSRGILGQGGNTIYF. CDR3 in DNA: TGTGCCACCAGCAGAGGAATTTTAGGACAGGGAGGAAACACCATATATTTT.

This chain connects TRBV30 to TRBJ1-6; tentative D call: TRBD1 (6 bases). Trimming left V 0 bases short and J 12 bases short, with 15 bases between. The CDR3 has 14 residues. Per germline, CDR1 GTSNPN and CDR2 SVGIG (reference sequence). The CDR3 region is CAWSVGGVGRPLHF. CDR3 nucleotide sequence: TGTGCCTGGAGTGTAGGGGGGGTTGGGAGACCCCTCCACTTT.

This clone was observed a few times. V is TRBV9 and J is TRBJ2-7, with 7 positions matching TRBD1. CDR3 length equals 15 residues. From germline, CDR1 is SGDLS and CDR2 YYNGEE. V trimming: 4 bases; J trimming: 6 bases; junction bases outside the gene matches: 13. The CDR3 sequence is CASSSSWDRRSEQYF. The CDR3 DNA reads TGTGCCAGCAGCTCCTCTTGGGACAGAAGAAGCGAGCAGTACTTC. The complete variable domain, with remaining parts taken from reference TRBV9 and TRBJ2-7, reads DSGVTQTPKHLITATGQRVTLRCSPRSGDLSVYWYQQSLDQGLQFLIQYYNGEERAKGNILERFSAQQFPDLHSELNLSSLELGDSALYFCASSSSWDRRSEQYFGPGTRLTVT.

The V gene is TRBV3-1 (or the pseudogene TRBV3-2), the J gene TRBJ1-2; perhaps TRBD1 as D (5 bases). The CDR3 totals 13 residues. CDR1 and CDR2 (germline): LGHDT, YNNKEL (reference sequence). The V gene lost 4 bases and the J gene lost 7 bases, with 13 bases spanning the gap. CDR3 amino acids: CASSLGLFGGYTF. CDR3 coding DNA: TGTGCCAGCAGCCTGGGACTCTTCGGTGGCTACACCTTC.

The count of this clone is one. The rearrangement links TRBV29-1 to TRBJ2-1, with 10 bases aligning to TRBD2. Per germline, CDR1 SQVTM and CDR2 ANQGSEA. The CDR3 contains 14 residues. DNA of the CDR3: TGCAGTACCTCTAGCGGGAGTCGAATCGCTGAGCAGTTCTTC. Amino acid sequence: CSTSSGSRIAEQFF.

V is TRBV28 and J is TRBJ1-5, with 11 bases fitting TRBD1. This CDR3 is 15 amino acids long. Germline V gene data show CDR1 as MDHEN and CDR2 as SYDVKM. The trim removed 8 bases at V and 4 bases at J, leaving 7 bases unmatched. The CDR3 bases are TGTGCCAGCCGAGCCGGGACAGGGGGAAATCAGCCCCAGCATTTT. Translating it yields CASRAGTGGNQPQHF.

The J gene is TRBJ1-5, the V gene TRBV5-6, with 8 bases lining up with TRBD1. J was trimmed by 5 bases and V by 4 bases; bases with no gene match: 8. The germline V gene encodes CDR1 SGHDT and CDR2 YYEEEE. The CDR3 covers 15 residues. CDR3 coding DNA: TGTGCCAGCAGCCGCCGGACAGGGTACGATCAGCCCCAGCATTTT. Translating gives CASSRRTGYDQPQHF.

The J gene is TRBJ2-7, the V gene TRBV29-1; 8 positions match TRBD2. The CDR3 covers 13 residues. Trimming took 3 bases from V and 7 from J; bases not matched to a gene: 8. Germline values: CDR1 SQVTM, CDR2 ANQGSEA. The CDR3 sequence: CSVEYGGDGEQYF. For the CDR3, the DNA is TGCAGCGTTGAGTACGGGGGGGACGGAGAGCAGTACTTC.

The V and J genes are TRBV9 and TRBJ2-2; maybe TRBD1 (5 bases). V lost 0 bases, J lost 6 bases, and 21 bases lay in between. Per the germline V gene, CDR1 is SGDLS and CDR2 is YYNGEE. This CDR3 has 18 residues. The CDR3 nucleotides read TGTGCCAGCAGCGTAGGTGGACATAATGTAGAATCTGCCGGGGAGCTGTTTTTT. The encoded protein is CASSVGGHNVESAGELFF.

V gene TRBV9 combines with J gene TRBJ1-1; D uncertain. This CDR3 has 13 amino acids. Germline CDR1 reads SGDLS; CDR2 reads YYNGEE. The germline V and J ends were trimmed by 0 bases and 4 bases, with 7 bases remaining between them. This CDR3 reads CASSVGVGTEAFF. The CDR3 nucleotides read TGTGCCAGCAGCGTAGGCGTCGGCACTGAAGCTTTCTTT.

The CDR3 protein is CATTGGRECGFF. In nucleotides, the CDR3 is TGTGCCACAACAGGGGGCCGGGAATGTGGGTTCTTC. This chain links TRBV24-1 with TRBJ2-1, with 9 bases lining up with TRBD1. The CDR3 covers 12 residues. Germline trimming cut 10 bases from V and 15 bases from J; bases unmatched to any gene: 12. Germline V gives CDR1 KGHDR, CDR2 SFDVKD.

The chain links TRBV30 to TRBJ1-2; 9 bases match TRBD1. CDR1 GTSNPN and CDR2 SVGIG come from the germline V gene (reference sequence). The junction had 7 bases not matched to a gene; V was cut back by 1 base and J by 7 bases. CDR3 size: 14 residues. CDR3 sequence: CAWSAETGGTGYTF. The CDR3 nucleotides read TGTGCCTGGAGTGCCGAAACAGGGGGCACTGGCTACACCTTC.

This CDR3 reads CASGYGAGGRQDEQFF. Written as DNA, the CDR3 is TGCGCCAGCGGGTATGGGGCGGGGGGTCGTCAGGATGAGCAGTTCTTC. J is TRBJ2-1 and V is TRBV5-1; the match to TRBD2 covers 8 bases. J gave up 8 bases and V 7 bases, and 17 bases lay outside the gene matches. The CDR3 is 16 amino acids. Germline values: CDR1 SGHRS, CDR2 YFSETQ.

CDR3 coding DNA: TGTGCCAGCTCACTCCGGGTTAGCAATCAGCCCCAGCATTTT. Protein: CASSLRVSNQPQHF. This chain joins TRBV18 and TRBJ1-5; D is unclear. Between the trimmed V and J ends, which lost 4 bases and 0 bases, there was a span of 7 bases. CDR3 length equals 14 residues. CDR1 KGHSH and CDR2 LQKENI come from the germline V gene.

This rearrangement joins TRBV10-2 to TRBJ1-2; a weak D match, TRBD1 (5 bases). CDR1 is WSHSY and CDR2 is SAAADI in the germline V gene. Trimming pared 4 bases from V and 2 bases from J, leaving 11 bases between. This CDR3 comprises 14 residues. The CDR3 DNA follows: TGCGCCAGCAGTGGCCAGGACAAGAACTATGGCTACACCTTC. Its translation: CASSGQDKNYGYTF.

This chain uses TRBV6-5 with TRBJ1-3; 9 bases are a match to TRBD1. The CDR3 loop spans 16 amino acids. The germline V gene encodes CDR1 MNHEY and CDR2 SVGAGI. The ends lost 0 bases at V and 4 bases at J; junction bases unmatched: 4. The CDR3 is CASSYSGTGRGNTIYF. CDR3 DNA sequence: TGTGCCAGCAGTTACTCCGGGACAGGGAGAGGAAACACCATATATTTT.

V is TRBV28 and J is TRBJ2-7; TRBD2 is a possible D gene (6 bases). This CDR3 has 14 residues. The V end lost 5 bases, the J end lost 4 bases, and 15 bases lay between the germline ends. Germline CDR1 MDHEN, CDR2 SYDVKM. The CDR3 loop reads CASSPLRAGYEQYF. The CDR3 nucleotides read TGTGCCAGCAGTCCCCTCCGGGCGGGATACGAGCAGTACTTC.

The chain couples TRBV19 to TRBJ2-4; the match to TRBD1 covers 8 bases. V lost 5 bases to trimming and J lost 9 bases; unmatched junction nucleotides: 9. From germline, CDR1 is LNHDA and CDR2 SQIVND (reference sequence). The CDR3 extends over 14 amino acids. CDR3 in amino acids: CASSHGSDRVIQYF. The CDR3 coding sequence is TGTGCCAGTAGTCACGGCTCGGACAGGGTCATTCAGTACTTC.

The chain is built from TRBV7-3 and TRBJ2-7; TRBD1 agrees at 8 bases. After removal of 5 bases from V and 3 bases from J, the junction contained 3 bases not matched to a gene. Germline CDR1 SGHTA, CDR2 FQGTGA. The CDR3 length is 13 residues. Here the CDR3 reads CASSRGQGYEQYF. CDR3 bases: TGTGCCAGCAGCAGAGGACAGGGCTACGAGCAGTACTTC.

This clone was counted a single time. The V call is TRBV10-3, the J call TRBJ1-5; no definite D call. This CDR3 has 17 residues. V was shortened by 3 bases and J by 2 bases, with 17 bases between the two germline ends. CDR1 is ENHRY, CDR2 SYGVKD, per germline. The CDR3 sequence: CAISDIIGVQGNQPQHF. The CDR3 DNA sequence: TGTGCCATCAGTGATATCATCGGGGTTCAGGGCAATCAGCCCCAGCATTTT.

The chain employs TRBV7-8 and TRBJ1-4; tentative D call: TRBD1 (5 bases). Deletions cut 4 bases from V and 5 bases from J, with 11 bases between. The CDR3 runs to 14 residues. The germline gives CDR1 SGHVS, CDR2 FQNEAQ. CDR3 sequence reads: CASSSTAVNEKLFF. The CDR3 nucleotides are TGTGCCAGCAGCTCGACAGCAGTCAATGAAAAACTGTTTTTT. Looking up the rest from reference TRBV7-8 and TRBJ1-4 gives the full variable domain: GAGVSQSPRYKVAKRGQDVALRCDPISGHVSLFWYQQALGQGPEFLTYFQNEAQLDKSGLPSDRFFAERPEGSVSTLKIQRTQQEDSAVYLCASSSTAVNEKLFFGSGTQLSVL.

The J gene is TRBJ2-2, the V gene TRBV7-2, with 7 bases that match TRBD2. Trimming cost V 5 bases and J 5 bases; bases outside gene matches: 8. Germline V gene lookup returns CDR1 SGHTA and CDR2 FQGNSA. The CDR3 is 15 residues long. Written as DNA, the CDR3 is TGTGCCAGCAGCGAGGCGGGAGCAATAACCGGGGAGCTGTTTTTT. It encodes CASSEAGAITGELFF.

This clone was seen just once. The chain couples TRBV7-3 to TRBJ2-1; TRBD2 might be the D (6 bases). The ends were cut back, 5 bases at V and 4 bases at J, with 15 bases in the middle. This CDR3 spans 15 amino acids. CDR1 is SGHTA and CDR2 is FQGTGA in the germline V gene. The DNA of the CDR3 is TGTGCCAGCAGCCCAAAGGGAGGACCGTACAATGAGCAGTTCTTC. Translation gives CASSPKGGPYNEQFF.

The chain's CDR3 is CASSPSAGDTEAFF. The CDR3 DNA follows: TGTGCCAGCAGCCCTTCAGCCGGGGACACTGAAGCTTTCTTT. The chain couples TRBV7-9 to TRBJ1-1; D is unclear. The CDR3 runs 14 residues. The ends were cut back, 5 bases at V and 3 bases at J, with 13 bases in the middle. From germline, CDR1 is SEHNR and CDR2 FQNEAQ (reference sequence).

The chain uses TRBV18 and TRBJ1-5, with D perhaps matching TRBD1 (6 bases). The CDR3 length is 14 residues. Trimming removed 6 bases at V and 5 bases at J, with 14 bases between. The germline V gene has CDR1 KGHSH and CDR2 LQKENI. CDR3 sequence reads: CASSPQGRDQPQHF. In DNA form, the CDR3 reads TGTGCCAGCTCGCCTCAGGGGAGGGATCAGCCCCAGCATTTT.

The V call is TRBV19, the J call TRBJ2-1; 9 bases are shared with TRBD1. Trimming cost V 2 bases and J 7 bases; bases outside gene matches: 9. This CDR3 is built from 16 residues. Germline CDR1 is LNHDA and CDR2 is SQIVND (reference sequence). The CDR3 sequence: CASSIKGGQGRNEQFF. For the CDR3, the DNA is TGTGCCAGTAGTATAAAAGGGGGACAGGGACGAAATGAGCAGTTCTTC.

In this sample, this clone turned up a few times. The J gene is TRBJ1-2, the V gene TRBV3-1 (or the pseudogene TRBV3-2); D remains unclear. The V gene's germline CDR1 is LGHDT and CDR2 YNNKEL (reference sequence). This CDR3 has 14 residues. V lost 0 bases and J lost 7, with 12 bases in between. The CDR3 nucleotides are TGTGCCAGCAGCCAAGATTGGTCAGGTCGTGGCTACACCTTC. Translating it yields CASSQDWSGRGYTF.

The CDR3 reads CSVLGQGAIEYF. CDR3 sequence (DNA): TGCAGCGTCCTCGGACAGGGGGCTATTGAGTACTTC. This chain uses TRBV29-1 with TRBJ2-7; 11 nucleotides match TRBD1. The CDR3 totals 12 residues. Unmatched junction bases numbered 9, after V lost 6 bases and J lost 11 bases. The V gene's germline CDR1 is SQVTM and CDR2 ANQGSEA.

This clone showed up just a few times. The chain couples TRBV3-1 (or the pseudogene TRBV3-2) to TRBJ1-1; the D gene is possibly TRBD1 (6 bases). The CDR3 has 14 amino acids. The V gene lost 6 bases and the J gene lost 1 base, with 12 bases spanning the gap. The germline gives CDR1 LGHDT, CDR2 YNNKEL (reference sequence). CDR3 nucleotides: TGTGCCAGCAGGAGGACAGCGTCGAACACTGAAGCTTTCTTT. Its protein product is CASRRTASNTEAFF.